These 32 T cell receptor beta chains came from one sample sequenced in a study of blood T cell repertoires in COVID-19. The method was immunoSEQ multiplex PCR; TCRdb's version includes in-frame clones alone and lacks a portion of them. The table records approximately 150,000 clones, approximately 88% of them present only once. The sample taken for sequencing was peripheral blood. The origin of the receptors is a woman aged 50 to 65 with acute or convalescent COVID-19.

This clone was observed once. This chain joins TRBV2 and TRBJ1-4; TRBD1 is a possible D gene (6 bases). The CDR3 length is 14 residues. V was shortened by 2 bases and J by 7 bases, with 11 bases between the two germline ends. Germline lookup yields CDR1 SNHLY and CDR2 FYNNEI. CDR3 sequence reads: CASSEQGNGEKLFF. CDR3 bases: TGTGCCAGCAGTGAACAGGGGAATGGTGAAAAACTGTTTTTT. Full variable domain (remainder filled in from reference TRBV2 and TRBJ1-4): EPEVTQTPSHQVTQMGQEVILRCVPISNHLYFYWYRQILGQKVEFLVSFYNNEISEKSEIFDDQFSVERPDGSNFTLKIRSTKLEDSAMYFCASSEQGNGEKLFFGSGTQLSVL.

This clone came up once. The CDR3 DNA reads as TGTGCCAGCAGCTTAGAGACTAGCGGAACCTACGAGCAGTACTTC. The encoded protein is CASSLETSGTYEQYF. The chain employs TRBV11-1 and TRBJ2-7; TRBD2 aligns across 9 bases. Looked up from germline, CDR1 is SGHAT and CDR2 is FQDESV (reference sequence). After removal of 1 base from V and 2 bases from J, the junction contained 3 bases not matched to a gene. The CDR3 is 15 amino acids.

The chain recombines TRBV18 with TRBJ2-1; no clear D. Germline CDR1 reads KGHSH; CDR2 reads LQKENI. Trimming removed 3 bases from V and 6 bases from J, with 15 bases in between. This CDR3 region has 15 residues. CDR3 sequence reads: CASSPYLVGGNEQFF. DNA of the CDR3: TGTGCCAGCTCACCCTACTTGGTTGGCGGCAATGAGCAGTTCTTC.

The chain combines TRBV5-1 with TRBJ1-3; D is uncertain. V was trimmed by 4 bases and J by 0 bases, leaving 11 bases between them. CDR1 is SGHRS and CDR2 is YFSETQ in the germline V gene. This CDR3 contains 15 residues. CDR3 DNA: TGCGCCAGCAGCCGAGAAGGGAGCTCTGGAAACACCATATATTTT. This codes for CASSREGSSGNTIYF.

This chain links TRBV7-2 with TRBJ2-1; 11 positions match TRBD2. Unmatched junction bases numbered 16, after V lost 5 bases and J lost 7 bases. CDR1 is SGHTA, CDR2 FQGNSA, per germline. This CDR3 is 18 amino acids long. CDR3 in amino acids: CASSPRRILAGVVNEQFF. CDR3 bases: TGTGCCAGCAGCCCCCGTAGAATACTAGCGGGAGTGGTAAATGAGCAGTTCTTC.

The chain recombines TRBV9 with TRBJ1-2; D possibly corresponds to TRBD1 (5 bases). Germline CDR1 is SGDLS and CDR2 is YYNGEE. V was pared by 1 base and J by 6 bases, with 13 bases between. CDR3 size: 14 residues. The CDR3 loop reads CASSVRSGPDGYTF. The CDR3 DNA sequence: TGTGCCAGCAGCGTAAGATCAGGGCCGGATGGCTACACCTTC.

The chain combines TRBV27 with TRBJ1-6; TRBD1 agrees at 7 bases. Per the germline V gene, CDR1 is MNHEY and CDR2 is SMNVEV (reference sequence). V dropped 5 bases and J dropped 9; count of bases not matched to a gene: 7. CDR3 size: 14 residues. The CDR3 DNA follows: TGTGCCAGCAGTCGAGGGGGCGGTAGTTCACCCCTCCACTTT. Its protein product is CASSRGGGSSPLHF.

This rearrangement joins TRBV9 to TRBJ2-5; 11 nucleotides line up with TRBD2. V shed 4 bases, J shed 5 bases, and the junction held 4 bases outside the gene matches. CDR1 and CDR2 from the germline V gene are SGDLS and YYNGEE. This CDR3 is built from 14 residues. The CDR3 DNA sequence: TGTGCCAGCAGCCTAGCGGGAGGCGGTGAGACCCAGTACTTC. As protein: CASSLAGGGETQYF.

The V gene is TRBV18, the J gene TRBJ2-7; 11 positions agree with TRBD2. Germline V lookup: CDR1 KGHSH, CDR2 LQKENI. The CDR3 runs to 17 residues. J was trimmed by 2 bases and V by 3 bases; bases with no gene match: 9. For the CDR3, the DNA is TGTGCCAGCTCACCCAGGGGGGCTAGCGGGGGGCCCTACGAGCAGTACTTC. Amino acid sequence: CASSPRGASGGPYEQYF.

The CDR3 sequence: CASSLGQGVTGNTIYF. In DNA, the CDR3 is TGCGCCAGCAGCTTGGGACAGGGGGTAACCGGAAACACCATATATTTT. This sequence joins TRBV5-1 and TRBJ1-3; 9 bases agree with TRBD1. The CDR3 consists of 16 residues. Per germline, CDR1 SGHRS and CDR2 YFSETQ. Germline trimming cut 0 bases from V and 4 bases from J; bases unmatched to any gene: 5.

The chain joins TRBV5-6 to TRBJ2-3; D is undetermined. Germline CDR1 is SGHDT and CDR2 is YYEEEE. V was cut by 3 bases and J by 6 bases, with 5 bases left in between. This CDR3 comprises 11 residues. Here the CDR3 reads CASSSRDTQYF. In DNA, the CDR3 is TGTGCCAGCAGCTCCAGGGATACGCAGTATTTT.

The chain recombines TRBV24-1 with TRBJ2-1; 7 bases fit TRBD1. Germline V CDR1 and CDR2: KGHDR, SFDVKD. V shed 5 bases and J 4 bases; nucleotides not matched to a gene: 10. This CDR3 contains 16 residues. DNA for the CDR3: TGTGCCACCAGTGGGAAACAGGGGAGCGGTTACAATGAGCAGTTCTTC. Encoded protein: CATSGKQGSGYNEQFF.

The rearrangement joins TRBV2 to TRBJ1-4; D is perhaps TRBD1 (5 bases). V shed 6 bases and J shed 8 bases, with 19 bases lying between them. Germline V gene sequence: CDR1 SNHLY, CDR2 FYNNEI. The CDR3 totals 15 residues. The CDR3 sequence is CASSEFTGVREKLFF. As DNA, the CDR3 is TGTGCCAGCAGCGAATTTACAGGTGTTCGGGAAAAACTGTTTTTT.

V is TRBV21-1 and J is TRBJ2-1; the table assigns TRBD2, which was not confirmed against the DNA. TRBV21-1 is classified as a pseudogene. This CDR3 has 21 residues. Here the CDR3 reads CASSTSRIFWELAGGPDEQFF. The CDR3, as DNA: TGTGCCAGCAGCACTAGTCGGATTTTTTGGGAACTAGCGGGAGGGCCAGATGAGCAGTTCTTC.

For the CDR3, the DNA is TGTGCCAGCAGCTCGGACAGGGTAGTTGGCACTGAAGCTTTCTTT. This sequence encodes CASSSDRVVGTEAFF. J is TRBJ1-1 and V is TRBV14, with TRBD1 identical over 8 bases. V dropped 5 bases and J dropped 4; count of bases not matched to a gene: 9. Germline V gene lookup returns CDR1 SGHDN and CDR2 FVKESK. The CDR3 covers 15 residues.

This chain links TRBV11-2 with TRBJ2-3; D remains ambiguous. The CDR3 runs to 14 residues. V was pared by 5 bases and J by 0 bases, with 9 bases between. In germline, CDR1 is SGHAT, CDR2 FQNNGV. DNA of the CDR3: TGTGCCAGCAGCCTGACACTGAGCACAGATACGCAGTATTTT. Protein: CASSLTLSTDTQYF.

J is TRBJ1-2 and V is TRBV12-3 or TRBV12-4, with TRBD1 matching over 9 bases. Trimming removed 7 bases from V and 4 bases from J; junction bases left unmatched: 4. The CDR3 sequence is 13 residues long. The CDR3 region is CASTTGGTYGYTF. The CDR3 region has the DNA TGTGCCAGCACCACAGGGGGCACCTATGGCTACACCTTC.

The chain combines TRBV5-1 with TRBJ2-7; no clear D. Trimming cost V 0 bases and J 3 bases, with 7 bases left between them. Germline CDR1 is SGHRS and CDR2 is YFSETQ. The CDR3 has 13 amino acids. For the CDR3, the DNA is TGCGCCAGCAGCTTGGAAAACAGCTACGAGCAGTACTTC. Translating gives CASSLENSYEQYF.

This chain joins TRBV7-8 and TRBJ1-6, with 9 bases lining up with TRBD1. V lost 2 bases and J lost 10; bases outside the gene matches: 6. Germline lookup yields CDR1 SGHVS and CDR2 FQNEAQ. This CDR3 is 15 amino acids long. In DNA form, the CDR3 reads TGTGCCAGCAGCTTAACAGGGGGCCAATGGTCACCCCTCCACTTT. Translation gives CASSLTGGQWSPLHF.

This chain uses TRBV15 with TRBJ1-4; weak D call: TRBD1 (5 bases). With 3 bases removed from V and 3 bases from J, the gap between germline ends came to 17 bases. The CDR3 sequence is 17 residues long. Germline-derived CDR1 and CDR2 are LNHNV and YYDKDF (reference sequence). The CDR3 spells CATSRLGGGGSNEKLFF. CDR3 sequence (DNA): TGTGCCACCAGCAGGCTAGGCGGGGGTGGATCTAATGAAAAACTGTTTTTT.

The chain uses TRBV6-5 and TRBJ2-7; possible D gene TRBD1, 5 bases. The V gene's germline CDR1 is MNHEY and CDR2 SVGAGI. The V gene lost 0 bases and the J gene lost 2 bases, with 14 bases spanning the gap. CDR3 size: 16 residues. CDR3 sequence (DNA): TGTGCCAGCAGTTACTCCCCCACAGGATATACCTACGAGCAGTACTTC. Amino acid sequence: CASSYSPTGYTYEQYF.

This chain joins TRBV4-2 and TRBJ1-5; 8 positions agree with TRBD1. Germline CDR1 and CDR2: LGHNA and YNFKEQ. This CDR3 has 17 amino acids. Unmatched junction bases numbered 5, after V lost 0 bases and J lost 1 base. Here the CDR3 DNA reads TGTGCCAGCAGCCAAGATGGGGCAGGGGGCAGCAATCAGCCCCAGCATTTT. Amino acids: CASSQDGAGGSNQPQHF.

The chain employs TRBV10-2 and TRBJ1-1; no clear D gene. V lost 0 bases, J lost 7 bases, and 9 bases lay in between. This CDR3 comprises 13 residues. Germline V lookup: CDR1 WSHSY, CDR2 SAAADI. The CDR3 DNA sequence: TGCGCCAGCAGTGAGTCGAGCGCATTTGAAGCTTTCTTT. As protein: CASSESSAFEAFF.

V is TRBV2 and J is TRBJ2-5, with TRBD1 identical over 10 bases. Per germline, CDR1 SNHLY and CDR2 FYNNEI. V lost 9 bases to trimming and J lost 2 bases; unmatched junction nucleotides: 6. CDR3 length equals 14 residues. CDR3 residues: CASSGQGGQETQYF. The DNA for the CDR3 is TGTGCCAGTTCCGGACAGGGGGGGCAAGAGACCCAGTACTTC.

The gene calls are TRBV9 and TRBJ1-6; TRBD1 aligns across 8 bases. The CDR3 extends over 15 amino acids. Trimming removed 0 bases from V and 10 bases from J; junction bases left unmatched: 6. Germline CDR1 and CDR2: SGDLS and YYNGEE. CDR3 protein: CASSVGRGRESPLHF. In DNA, the CDR3 is TGTGCCAGCAGCGTAGGCAGGGGGCGCGAGTCACCCCTCCACTTT.

The chain links TRBV7-9 to TRBJ1-1; 7 bases map to TRBD1. With 5 bases clipped from V and 2 bases from J, the junction kept 8 bases outside the gene matches. The CDR3 loop spans 15 amino acids. From germline, CDR1 is SEHNR and CDR2 FQNEAQ (reference sequence). The DNA for the CDR3 is TGTGCCAGCAGCGCCACCGGGACAGCCAACACTGAAGCTTTCTTT. Translating it yields CASSATGTANTEAFF.

This rearrangement joins TRBV14 to TRBJ2-7, with TRBD1 matching over 7 bases. This CDR3 is 14 amino acids long. CDR1 and CDR2 (germline): SGHDN, FVKESK. Germline trimming cut 1 base from V and 3 bases from J; bases unmatched to any gene: 3. CDR3 coding DNA: TGTGCCAGCAGCCAAGGCTCAGGGGGCTACGAGCAGTACTTC. Translation gives CASSQGSGGYEQYF.

This chain joins TRBV27 and TRBJ1-6; 7 bases map to TRBD1. CDR1 is MNHEY, CDR2 SMNVEV, per germline (reference sequence). The junction had 4 bases not matched to a gene; V was cut back by 6 bases and J by 2 bases. The CDR3 contains 15 residues. In DNA form, the CDR3 reads TGTGCCAGCAGCCCGACAGGGCCCTATAATTCACCCCTCCACTTT. Amino acid sequence: CASSPTGPYNSPLHF.

The chain has TRBV6-5 and TRBJ1-2; the D gene is possibly TRBD1 (5 bases). This CDR3 spans 14 amino acids. CDR1 MNHEY and CDR2 SVGAGI come from the germline V gene. Trimming shortened V by 8 bases and J by 6 bases, and 19 bases separated the two germline ends. The DNA for the CDR3 is TGTGCCAGCCTGAGCGCCCAGGGATGGCATGGCTACACCTTC. Encoded protein: CASLSAQGWHGYTF.

The chain uses TRBV19 and TRBJ1-2, with D unresolved. Germline V gene sequence: CDR1 LNHDA, CDR2 SQIVND (reference sequence). The CDR3 runs to 14 residues. With 3 bases removed from V and 8 bases from J, the gap between germline ends came to 16 bases. Here the CDR3 reads CASSMNGSPRGYTF. CDR3 coding DNA: TGTGCCAGTAGTATGAACGGTTCCCCGCGGGGCTACACCTTC.

V gene TRBV6-5 combines with J gene TRBJ2-3; D is unresolved. Looked up from germline, CDR1 is MNHEY and CDR2 is SVGAGI. The CDR3 is made up of 15 amino acids. Trimming pared 4 bases from V and 4 bases from J, leaving 15 bases between. The CDR3 coding sequence is TGTGCCAGCAGTTCACAAGTTTATGAGGCAGATACGCAGTATTTT. Its protein is CASSSQVYEADTQYF.

This clone was seen a single time. The V call is TRBV9, the J call TRBJ1-1; D gene unclear. The length of the CDR3 is 15 residues. V dropped 4 bases and J dropped 5 bases, with 18 bases sitting between them. Germline V gene lookup returns CDR1 SGDLS and CDR2 YYNGEE. CDR3 sequence (DNA): TGTGCCAGCAGCCCGTACGGGGTATGGGATACTGAAGCTTTCTTT. Protein: CASSPYGVWDTEAFF.